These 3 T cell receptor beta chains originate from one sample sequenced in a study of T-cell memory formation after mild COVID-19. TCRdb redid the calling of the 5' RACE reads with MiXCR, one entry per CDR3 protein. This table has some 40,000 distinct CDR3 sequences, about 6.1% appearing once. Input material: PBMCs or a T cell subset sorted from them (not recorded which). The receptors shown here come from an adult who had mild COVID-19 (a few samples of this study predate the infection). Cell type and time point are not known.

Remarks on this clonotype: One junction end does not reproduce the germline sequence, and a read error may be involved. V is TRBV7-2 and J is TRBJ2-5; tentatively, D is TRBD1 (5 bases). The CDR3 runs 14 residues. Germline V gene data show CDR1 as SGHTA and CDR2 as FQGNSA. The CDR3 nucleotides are TGTGCCAGCAGGTTAGACAGAGCACAAGAGACCCAGTACTTC. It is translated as CASRLDRAQETQYF.

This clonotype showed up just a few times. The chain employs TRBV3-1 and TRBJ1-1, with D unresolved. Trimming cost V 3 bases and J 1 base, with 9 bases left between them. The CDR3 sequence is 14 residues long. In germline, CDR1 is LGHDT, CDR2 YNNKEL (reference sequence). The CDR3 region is CASSHAVGNTEAFF. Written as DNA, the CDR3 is TGTGCCAGCAGCCATGCGGTAGGGAACACTGAAGCTTTCTTT.

DNA for the CDR3: TGTGCCACCAGAGAGCACACTAGCGGCGGTAATGAGCAGTTCTTC. It yields the protein CATREHTSGGNEQFF. J is TRBJ2-1 and V is TRBV6-2 or TRBV6-3; 8 nucleotides match TRBD2. Germline V gene lookup returns CDR1 MNHEY and CDR2 SVGEGT. This CDR3 is built from 15 residues. Unmatched junction bases numbered 15, after V lost 10 bases and J lost 7 bases.